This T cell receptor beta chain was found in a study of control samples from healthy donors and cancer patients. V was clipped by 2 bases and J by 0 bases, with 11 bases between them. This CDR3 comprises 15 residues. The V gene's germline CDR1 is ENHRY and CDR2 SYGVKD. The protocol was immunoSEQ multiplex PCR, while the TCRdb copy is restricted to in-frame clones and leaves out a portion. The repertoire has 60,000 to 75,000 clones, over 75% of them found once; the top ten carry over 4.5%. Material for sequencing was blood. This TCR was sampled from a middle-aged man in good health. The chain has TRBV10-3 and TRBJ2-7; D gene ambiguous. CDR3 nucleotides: TGTGCCATCAGTGAGGGCCCCGACGGCTCCTACGAGCAGTACTTC. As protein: CAISEGPDGSYEQYF.